The rows below give T cell receptor beta chains drawn from one sample of a study of cytomegalovirus exposure and HLA in healthy donors. Profiling relied on immunoSEQ multiplex PCR, and the TCRdb table lists in-frame clones only, not all of them. The repertoire holds some 140,000 clones, more than 75% seen once, with roughly 7.1% in the top ten. What was sequenced was PBMCs. These receptors came from a man aged 30 to 39 in good health and CMV-seropositive. The CDR3 runs from the conserved cysteine through the conserved F or W. A D gene is named only where the DNA matches it firmly. Size values are once, few and many counts, or a class for expanded clones, and some rows have none.

>NA|NA|TRBV21-1|TRBJ1-1
CANQHLRDRGTEAFF
TGTGCCAATCAACATCTGCGGGACAGGGGAACTGAAGCTTTCTTT
>NA|NA|TRBV6-1|TRBJ1-1
CASSEVRGEAFF
TGTGCCAGCAGTGAGGTACGGGGGGAAGCTTTCTTT
>NA|NA|TRBV10-1|TRBJ2-2
CASSRAHGELFF
TGCGCCAGCAGCAGGGCTCACGGGGAGCTGTTTTTT
>NA|NA|TRBV6-1|TRBJ1-1
CASSARKDTEAFF
TGTGCCAGCAGTGCCAGGAAGGACACTGAAGCTTTCTTT
>once|NA|TRBV25-1|TRBJ1-2
CASSPSGNYGYTF
TGTGCCAGCAGTCCCAGCGGCAACTATGGCTACACCTTC
>NA|NA|TRBV29-1|TRBJ1-1
CSVGRAGTEAFF
TGCAGCGTTGGCAGGGCAGGCACTGAAGCTTTCTTT
>NA|NA|TRBV18|TRBJ1-1
CASSPPQGRNTEAFF
TGTGCCAGCTCACCACCACAGGGTAGGAACACTGAAGCTTTCTTT
>once|NA|TRBV4-1|TRBJ2-3
CASSLTLGLAGGDTQYF
TGCGCCAGCAGCCTCACCCTCGGACTAGCAGGGGGAGATACGCAGTATTTT
>once|NA|TRBV6-5|TRBJ2-2
CASRKQGSGTGELFF
TGTGCCAGCAGAAAACAGGGTTCGGGCACCGGGGAGCTGTTTTTT
>NA|TRBD2|TRBV5-6|TRBJ2-5
CASSPTSGRRKQYF
TGTGCCAGCAGCCCGACTAGCGGGAGAAGAAAGCAGTACTTC
>many|TRBD1|TRBV7-2|TRBJ2-1
CASSTRTGGNEQFF
TGTGCCAGCAGCACGCGGACAGGGGGCAATGAGCAGTTCTTC
>NA|TRBD1|TRBV27|TRBJ1-4
CASSSGTGVGGEKLFF
TGTGCCAGCAGTTCCGGGACAGGGGTAGGAGGTGAAAAACTGTTTTTT
>NA|TRBD1|TRBV9|TRBJ1-5
CASSPRTGAGQPQHF
TGTGCCAGCAGCCCAAGGACAGGGGCGGGTCAGCCCCAGCATTTT
>NA|NA|TRBV29-1|TRBJ1-2
CSVVTENYGYTF
TGCAGCGTCGTGACAGAGAACTATGGCTACACCTTC
>NA|TRBD1|TRBV19|TRBJ1-5
CASSIGTGNNQPQHF
TGTGCCAGTAGTATAGGGACAGGGAACAATCAGCCCCAGCATTTT
>NA|NA|TRBV30|TRBJ2-1
CAWTRGYNEQFF
TGTGCCTGGACCCGGGGATACAATGAGCAGTTCTTC
>NA|NA|TRBV11-2|TRBJ1-1
CASSERAGRGMNTEAFF
TGTGCCAGCAGCGAACGAGCGGGTCGGGGAATGAACACTGAAGCTTTCTTT
>few|NA|TRBV5-1|TRBJ1-1
CASRATGTKNTEAFF
TGCGCCAGCAGGGCTACCGGGACAAAAAACACTGAAGCTTTCTTT
>NA|TRBD1|TRBV7-9|TRBJ2-1
CASSGRGQGEYNEQFF
TGTGCCAGCAGCGGGAGGGGACAGGGGGAATACAATGAGCAGTTCTTC
>once|NA|TRBV30|TRBJ1-5
CAWSAPWGVNQPQHF
TGTGCCTGGAGCGCTCCCTGGGGGGTCAATCAGCCCCAGCATTTT
>NA|TRBD2|TRBV27|TRBJ2-7
CASSGGGRAGGYREQYF
TGTGCCAGCAGTGGGGGGGGTCGAGCGGGAGGGTATCGCGAGCAGTACTTC
>NA|NA|TRBV28|TRBJ2-1
CASSQGTYNEQFF
TGTGCCAGCAGTCAGGGTACCTACAATGAGCAGTTCTTC
>NA|NA|TRBV30|TRBJ2-1
CAGRLGGGHEQFF
TGTGCCGGCAGGCTTGGGGGCGGCCATGAGCAGTTCTTC
>NA|TRBD2|TRBV28|TRBJ2-4
CASSQLVSGIAKNIQYF
TGTGCCAGCAGCCAGTTGGTTAGCGGGATTGCCAAAAACATTCAGTACTTC
>NA|NA|TRBV7-6|TRBJ1-3
CASSLSAPGAGNTIYF
TGTGCCAGCAGCTTAAGCGCCCCGGGGGCTGGAAACACCATATATTTT
>few|TRBD1|TRBV5-1|TRBJ2-5
CASSSGQGVQETQYF
TGCGCCAGCAGCTCGGGACAGGGGGTCCAAGAGACCCAGTACTTC
>NA|TRBD1|TRBV11-2|TRBJ1-2
CASSPGQDYGYTF
TGTGCCAGCAGCCCGGGACAGGACTATGGCTACACCTTC
>NA|NA|TRBV2|TRBJ2-1
CASSEGQGGYNEQFF
TGTGCCAGCAGTGAAGGGCAGGGGGGCTACAATGAGCAGTTCTTC
>few|NA|TRBV2|TRBJ2-5
CASNRYIEETQYF
TGTGCCAGCAACAGGTACATCGAAGAGACCCAGTACTTC
>NA|NA|TRBV5-1|TRBJ2-1
CASSLGRERPFF
TGCGCCAGCAGCTTGGGCCGGGAAAGGCCGTTCTTC
>NA|NA|TRBV6-1|TRBJ1-1
CASSTETEAFF
TGTGCCAGCAGCACAGAAACTGAAGCTTTCTTT
>NA|NA|TRBV5-6|TRBJ1-1
CASSFSGSNTEAFF
TGTGCCAGCAGCTTCTCCGGGTCCAACACTGAAGCTTTCTTT
>NA|NA|TRBV7-7|TRBJ2-7
CASSSFPGNYEQYF
TGTGCCAGCAGCTCCTTTCCAGGAAACTACGAGCAGTACTTC
>NA|NA|TRBV6-5|TRBJ2-5
CASRSTTSHQETQYF
TGTGCCAGCAGGTCCACCACTAGCCACCAAGAGACCCAGTACTTC
>few|NA|TRBV6-5|TRBJ1-1
CASLRSLGTEAFF
TGTGCCAGCCTCCGGAGTCTGGGTACTGAAGCTTTCTTT
>NA|NA|TRBV9|TRBJ1-1
CASSVGAGRYTEAFF
TGTGCCAGCAGCGTAGGAGCAGGGAGGTACACTGAAGCTTTCTTT
>NA|TRBD1|TRBV30|TRBJ1-5
CAWSVGTGSNQPQHF
TGTGCCTGGAGTGTAGGGACAGGGAGCAATCAGCCCCAGCATTTT
>once|NA|TRBV9|TRBJ2-2
CASSVEGSGELFF
TGTGCCAGCAGCGTGGAGGGGTCCGGGGAGCTGTTTTTT
>NA|TRBD2|TRBV7-3|TRBJ2-2
CASSLPRTSGGAWTGELFF
TGTGCCAGCAGCTTACCCCGAACTAGCGGGGGGGCCTGGACCGGGGAGCTGTTTTTT
>NA|NA|TRBV27|TRBJ1-5
CASSPRSGVSNQPQHF
TGTGCTTCCTCCCCCCGCAGCGGGGTTAGCAATCAGCCCCAGCATTTT
>NA|NA|TRBV18|TRBJ2-1
CASSPSAVVRSEQFF
TGTGCCAGCTCACCTTCAGCGGTAGTAAGGAGTGAGCAGTTCTTC
>NA|NA|TRBV9|TRBJ2-1
CASSVVRSGIFHNEQFF
TGTGCCAGCAGCGTAGTCCGCTCGGGGATATTCCACAATGAGCAGTTCTTC
>once|NA|TRBV19|TRBJ1-1
CASSIGGSTEAFF
TGTGCCAGTAGTATTGGAGGGTCCACTGAAGCTTTCTTT
>many|NA|TRBV14|TRBJ1-6
CASRVFGSPLHF
TGTGCCAGCAGGGTTTTCGGTTCACCCCTCCACTTT
>NA|TRBD2|TRBV5-4|TRBJ2-7
CASSRVAGDHEQYF
TGTGCCAGCAGCCGCGTAGCGGGAGACCACGAGCAGTACTTC
>NA|NA|TRBV9|TRBJ2-7
CASSPGVSDEQYF
TGTGCCAGCAGCCCCGGGGTCTCGGACGAGCAGTACTTC
>few|TRBD1|TRBV19|TRBJ1-1
CASRGQGGLLNTEAFF
TGTGCCAGTAGGGGACAGGGAGGCCTCCTGAACACTGAAGCTTTCTTT
>NA|NA|TRBV10-3|TRBJ1-2
CAITRDTGGGYTF
TGTGCCATCACACGGGACACTGGGGGTGGCTACACCTTC
>once|NA|TRBV27|TRBJ2-2
CASSSQTGELFF
TGTGCCAGCAGTTCCCAAACCGGGGAGCTGTTTTTT
>NA|NA|TRBV7-9|TRBJ1-1
CASSPAPIVRQELNTEAFF
TGTGCCAGCAGCCCGGCCCCTATCGTTAGACAGGAGTTGAACACTGAAGCTTTCTTT
>NA|TRBD1|TRBV7-9|TRBJ1-4
CASSSRQGEEKLFF
TGTGCCAGCAGCTCTCGACAGGGAGAGGAAAAACTGTTTTTT
>NA|NA|TRBV27|TRBJ2-1
CASSLGGYNEQFF
TGTGCCAGCAGCCTCGGAGGGTACAATGAGCAGTTCTTC
>NA|TRBD2|TRBV6-6|TRBJ2-3
CASSPTSGSTDTQYF
TGTGCCAGCAGCCCGACTAGCGGTAGCACAGATACGCAGTATTTT
>NA|NA|TRBV29-1|TRBJ2-1
CSVEDGQWSSYNEQFF
TGCAGCGTTGAAGATGGTCAGTGGAGCTCCTACAATGAGCAGTTCTTC